The sequence of this T cell receptor (beta chain) was determined in a study of blood T cell repertoires in COVID-19 (dated by TCRdb to 2020 to 2021). As for the study more broadly: Collaborator samples came from the United States, Italy and Spain and covered acute and convalescent phases of COVID-19. The material from the prospective study consisted of cDNA or gDNA derived from T cells, B-cell-depleted T cells, or PBMCs. The dataset comprised deeply sampled blood TCRbeta repertoires from subjects exposed to, actively infected with, or recovered from COVID-19. The repertoires were released in a freely available public database intended as a resource for research on the immune response to SARS-CoV-2. Samples were obtained from the ongoing ImmuneRACE study (first 160 participants) and from 1,254 subjects provided by 6 global collaborators. A de-identified subject ID, COVID-19 status, age in years and sex were almost always included in the sample metadata. Where HLA class I and class II types were available, the types were taken from metadata supplied by the sample provider, not from assay-based typing. General study outcomes and caveats: The quantity of clinical and demographic metadata differed by source and by participant and was supplied without curation.

The immunoSEQ Assay, a bias-controlled multiplex PCR, was used to amplify TCRbeta CDR3 regions from genomic DNA. From the authors' description of their analysis: Within the assay, amplification of reference gene primers was used to estimate how many nucleated cells each sample contained. Sequence reads were collapsed and filtered to measure the absolute abundance of every unique TCRbeta CDR3 rearrangement. For each sample, productive Simpson clonality was calculated as the square root of Simpson's diversity index over productive rearrangements. As stored in TCRdb, this immuneACCESS dataset retains in-frame rearrangements with V and J assigned. A fraction of the clones does not appear; measured against another copy, unresolved V genes explain less than half of the discrepancy, and the remainder lacks a known reason. The V and J calls and clone size were taken over from that table, and D and trimming were inferred from the DNA. The sample table holds about 72,000 clones, of which 70% to 90% were seen once. Over 25% of the sample comes from the top ten.

Inclusive of the bounding cysteine and phenylalanine, the CDR3 is 14 residues long. Only the CDR3 region is kept as DNA, spanning 42 bases read in frame from base 1. The germline V gene gives CDR1 as SGDLS and CDR2 as YYNGEE. At the junction V is shortened by 3 bases and J by 8 bases, with 15 bases in between. Concerning this clone itself: The specificity of this receptor is unknown. The sample holds no much larger clone one base away, and base qualities are not on file.

The collaborating institutions used their own protocols to collect whole blood in K2EDTA tubes. For TCRbeta analysis, collaborators shipped samples in one of three forms: frozen whole blood, isolated PBMCs, or DNA extracted from either of those sample types. The material sequenced was peripheral blood. The sequence joins TRBV9 to TRBJ2-1; TRBD2 is a possible D gene, resting on 5 matching bases. The origin of this receptor is a man aged 45-65 years with acute or convalescent COVID-19. DNA sequence: TGTGCCAGCAGCGCACCTTCCGGAGGCGATGAGCAGTTCTTC. Translated, it gives CASSAPSGGDEQFF.